The next 8 T cell receptor beta chains were all read from a single sample in a study of T cells in localized non-small cell lung cancer. Data came from immunoSEQ multiplex PCR; TCRdb stores just in-frame clones and leaves some out. In the table there are 2,000 to 3,000 clones, 37% of which are singletons. The specimen was normal lung tissue next to the tumor, collected before any cancer treatment. These receptors all come from a woman aged 35-75 years with stage II squamous cell lung carcinoma.

The CDR3 bases are TGTGCCAGTAGTATGTTGGGGGATGGCAATCAGCCCCAGCATTTT. Protein product: CASSMLGDGNQPQHF. V gene TRBV19 combines with J gene TRBJ1-5, with D perhaps matching TRBD1 (5 bases). CDR3 length equals 15 residues. V shed 3 bases and J shed 2 bases, with 11 bases lying between them. Per the germline V gene, CDR1 is LNHDA and CDR2 is SQIVND (reference sequence).

This clone was recorded a few times. This chain links TRBV11-3 with TRBJ2-3, with D tentatively TRBD2 (6 bases). This CDR3 contains 15 residues. CDR1 and CDR2 (germline): SGHNT, YENEEA. V lost 4 bases and J 0 bases, leaving 11 bases between the germline ends. CDR3 sequence reads: CASSSLATSTDTQYF. In DNA form, the CDR3 reads TGTGCCAGCAGCTCCCTAGCGACTAGCACAGATACGCAGTATTTT. Based on the CDR3 plus reference TRBV11-3 and TRBJ2-3, the full variable domain is EAGVVQSPRYKIIEKKQPVAFWCNPISGHNTLYWYLQNLGQGPELLIRYENEEAVDDSQLPKDRFSAERLKGVDSTLKIQPAELGDSAVYLCASSSLATSTDTQYFGPGTRLTVL.

The genes are TRBV11-3 and TRBJ1-4; a weak D match, TRBD1 (5 bases). V lost 3 bases and J lost 7, with 24 bases in between. The CDR3 contains 18 residues. Germline-derived CDR1 and CDR2 are SGHNT and YENEEA. This chain's CDR3 is CASSLGSSGEQGGEKLFF. The CDR3 DNA reads as TGTGCCAGCAGCTTGGGTAGTTCGGGGGAGCAGGGCGGTGAAAAACTGTTTTTT.

This clone appeared a few times. The rearrangement links TRBV9 to TRBJ1-1, with TRBD1 matching over 7 bases. Looked up from germline, CDR1 is SGDLS and CDR2 is YYNGEE. This CDR3 region has 14 residues. V lost 5 bases and J lost 4; bases outside the gene matches: 8. CDR3 in amino acids: CASSTTGEGTEAFF. CDR3 coding DNA: TGTGCCAGCAGTACCACAGGGGAGGGCACTGAAGCTTTCTTT. Variable domain in full (rest from reference TRBV9 and TRBJ1-1): DSGVTQTPKHLITATGQRVTLRCSPRSGDLSVYWYQQSLDQGLQFLIQYYNGEERAKGNILERFSAQQFPDLHSELNLSSLELGDSALYFCASSTTGEGTEAFFGQGTRLTVV.

This clone was observed a few times. J is TRBJ2-4 and V is TRBV9, with 9 bases that match TRBD2. Germline trimming cut 5 bases from V and 5 bases from J; bases unmatched to any gene: 11. This CDR3 is built from 16 residues. Germline CDR1 and CDR2: SGDLS and YYNGEE. This CDR3 is CASSVLIAGVQNIQYF. The CDR3 DNA follows: TGTGCCAGCAGTGTTTTGATAGCGGGGGTGCAAAACATTCAGTACTTC.

This clone is labeled as medium-sized. The V call is TRBV9, the J call TRBJ2-7, with TRBD2 as a possible D gene (6 bases). Trimming cost V 4 bases and J 7 bases, with 15 bases left between them. CDR1 and CDR2 from the germline V gene are SGDLS and YYNGEE. The CDR3 covers 13 residues. This CDR3 is CASSPSGVEEQYF. The CDR3, as DNA: TGTGCCAGCAGCCCTTCGGGAGTAGAAGAGCAGTACTTC.

This clone was seen a few times. J is TRBJ1-3 and V is TRBV15; D is undetermined. V lost 0 bases and J 0 bases, leaving 18 bases between the germline ends. The CDR3 consists of 19 residues. Germline V lookup: CDR1 LNHNV, CDR2 YYDKDF (reference sequence). The CDR3 sequence is CATSRDPPGRASSGNTIYF. CDR3 sequence (DNA): TGTGCCACCAGCAGAGATCCCCCCGGAAGGGCCTCCTCTGGAAACACCATATATTTT.

The chain's CDR3 is CSVEEMGQIYGYTF. In DNA, the CDR3 is TGCAGCGTTGAAGAAATGGGTCAGATCTATGGCTACACCTTC. The chain recombines TRBV29-1 with TRBJ1-2; D is unresolved. V lost 0 bases and J lost 4, with 12 bases in between. Germline V lookup: CDR1 SQVTM, CDR2 ANQGSEA. The CDR3 is 14 residues long. Filled out from reference TRBV29-1 and TRBJ1-2, the complete variable domain reads SAVISQKPSRDICQRGTSLTIQCQVDSQVTMMFWYRQQPGQSLTLIATANQGSEATYESGFVIDKFPISRPNLTFSTLTVSNMSPEDSSIYLCSVEEMGQIYGYTFGSGTRLTVV.